Each of the 16 T cell receptor beta chains below was sequenced from the same sample in a study of T cells in Graves' hyperthyroidism and ophthalmopathy. Researchers took RNA transcripts and amplified the TCR beta CDR3 regions from them. The TCR CDR3 first-round RT-PCR relied on the HTBI primer set. In TCRdb, the multiplex PCR reads were re-called with MiXCR into one record per CDR3 protein. The sample has roughly 500,000 distinct CDR3 sequences, less than 25% seen once. The material sequenced was blood. The receptors originated from a woman in her twenties or thirties with Graves' ophthalmopathy.

The chain combines TRBV5-1 with TRBJ2-7, with 9 bases that match TRBD1. With 4 bases clipped from V and 2 bases from J, the junction kept 7 bases outside the gene matches. CDR1 SGHRS and CDR2 YFSETQ come from the germline V gene. This CDR3 spans 15 amino acids. The CDR3 DNA reads TGCGCCAGCAGCGGGGACAGGGCAAGCACCTACGAGCAGTACTTC. The encoded protein is CASSGDRASTYEQYF.

On this clonotype: A much larger clone differs from this one at a single base, so this may be a read error. The chain links TRBV12-3 or TRBV12-4 to TRBJ2-5; D is perhaps TRBD2 (5 bases). The CDR3 is 13 residues long. The CDR3 nucleotides are TGTGCCAGCGGTTTTTCGGGGCAAGAGACCCAGTACTTC. Protein product: CASGFSGQETQYF.

There are many counts of this clonotype. This chain connects TRBV6-5 to TRBJ2-5; D uncertain. CDR3 length: 14 residues. CDR1 and CDR2 (germline): MNHEY, SVGAGI. V was shortened by 5 bases and J by 2 bases, with 12 bases between the two germline ends. The chain's CDR3 is CASSPDPIQETQYF. CDR3 coding DNA: TGTGCCAGCAGTCCAGACCCGATTCAAGAGACCCAGTACTTC.

This clonotype was recorded many times. The J gene is TRBJ1-5, the V gene TRBV12-3 or TRBV12-4, with 9 bases identical to TRBD1. The length of the CDR3 is 15 residues. J was trimmed by 2 bases and V by 6 bases; bases with no gene match: 5. The CDR3 here is CASSSGTGRNQPQHF. CDR3 DNA sequence: TGTGCCAGCAGCTCCGGGACAGGGCGCAATCAGCCCCAGCATTTT.

A remark on this clonotype: With a much larger clone just one base away, this may be a read error. This sequence joins TRBV7-9 and TRBJ2-5, with TRBD2 matching 8 bases. CDR1 is SEHNR and CDR2 is FQNEAQ in the germline V gene (reference sequence). The CDR3 has 14 amino acids. In nucleotides, the CDR3 is TGTGCCAGCAAATTCAGCGGGGGCCAAGAGACCCAGGACTTC. This translates into CASKFSGGQETQDF.

This clonotype was detected ten times or more. V usage is TRBV29-1 and J usage is TRBJ1-1; D is undetermined. V lost 3 bases and J lost 6, with 14 bases in between. This CDR3 is built from 13 residues. Germline loops: CDR1 SQVTM, CDR2 ANQGSEA. The CDR3 DNA is TGCAGCGTTGATGAAAGAGGGTTCGCTGAAGCTTTCTTT. Protein: CSVDERGFAEAFF. The whole variable domain, remainder taken from reference TRBV29-1 and TRBJ1-1, is SAVISQKPSRDICQRGTSLTIQCQVDSQVTMMFWYRQQPGQSLTLIATANQGSEATYESGFVIDKFPISRPNLTFSTLTVSNMSPEDSSIYLCSVDERGFAEAFFGQGTRLTVV.

This clonotype was recorded at least ten times. The gene calls are TRBV6-5 and TRBJ1-2; no definite D call. Trimming shortened V by 0 bases and J by 3 bases, and 8 bases separated the two germline ends. Germline V gene sequence: CDR1 MNHEY, CDR2 SVGAGI. CDR3 length equals 14 residues. CDR3: CASSYSPADYGYTF. CDR3 DNA sequence: TGTGCCAGCAGTTACTCTCCCGCGGACTATGGCTACACCTTC.

This clonotype came up a few times. The chain couples TRBV30 to TRBJ1-2; possible D gene TRBD1, 5 bases. The germline CDR1 and CDR2 sequences are GTSNPN and SVGIG (reference sequence). V lost 6 bases and J lost 0, with 11 bases in between. There are 13 residues in the CDR3. The CDR3 reads CACRVPSNYGYTF. The CDR3 nucleotides are TGTGCCTGCAGGGTGCCCTCTAACTATGGCTACACCTTC.

This clonotype was observed a handful of times. The chain carries TRBV28 and TRBJ1-2; D unclear. The germline V gene has CDR1 MDHEN and CDR2 SYDVKM. The CDR3 sequence is 17 residues long. Trimming shortened V by 2 bases and J by 2 bases, and 18 bases separated the two germline ends. As DNA, the CDR3 is TGTGCCAGCAGTTTAGGAGTCTGGGGAGCCTCGAACTATGGCTACACCTTC. The encoded protein is CASSLGVWGASNYGYTF.

The DNA for the CDR3 is TGTGCCAGCAGTTACCCGGACAGGCCAACCGACGAGCAGTACTTC. Protein: CASSYPDRPTDEQYF. V and J are TRBV6-5 and TRBJ2-7; 7 positions agree with TRBD1. V lost 2 bases and J lost 5; bases outside the gene matches: 9. From germline, CDR1 is MNHEY and CDR2 SVGAGI. The CDR3 is 15 amino acids.

This clonotype was detected ten times or more. The V call is TRBV16, the J call TRBJ1-1; 9 bases are a match to TRBD1. This CDR3 has 14 amino acids. From germline, CDR1 is KGHSY and CDR2 FQNENV. V lost 7 bases and J lost 4; bases outside the gene matches: 7. CDR3 in amino acids: CASNKGDRVTEAFF. The CDR3 DNA is TGTGCCAGCAATAAAGGGGACAGGGTCACTGAAGCTTTCTTT.

This clonotype was seen at least ten times. Relative to the germline gene, one junction end is altered; a read error may explain this. The V gene is TRBV6-1, the J gene TRBJ1-1, with TRBD1 matching over 7 bases. The CDR3 is 13 amino acids. Germline loops: CDR1 MNHNS, CDR2 SASEGT. In DNA form, the CDR3 reads TGTGCCAGCGGGGGACAGTTAGCCACTGAAGCTCTCTTT. As protein: CASGGQLATEALF.

The chain recombines TRBV28 with TRBJ1-2; 8 bases agree with TRBD1. CDR3 length: 14 amino acids. J gave up 3 bases and V 1 base, and 1 base lay outside the gene matches. Germline V gives CDR1 MDHEN, CDR2 SYDVKM. The CDR3 spells CASSLYRGDYGYTF. The CDR3 DNA sequence: TGTGCCAGCAGTTTATACAGGGGGGACTATGGCTACACCTTC.

Ten or more counts support this clonotype. J is TRBJ2-2 and V is TRBV7-3; D gene ambiguous. The CDR3 consists of 11 residues. The germline CDR1 and CDR2 sequences are SGHTA and FQGTGA. V was clipped by 6 bases and J by 7 bases, with 6 bases between them. The CDR3 DNA reads TGTGCCAGCAGTCGAGGCGGGGAGCTGTTTTTT. Translated: CASSRGGELFF.

This clonotype was seen ten or more times. The genes are TRBV20-1 and TRBJ1-3; D gene uncertain. The length of the CDR3 is 14 residues. Between the trimmed V and J ends, which lost 1 base and 0 bases, there was a span of 7 bases. CDR1 and CDR2 (germline): DFQATT, SNEGSKA (reference sequence). CDR3 sequence: CSARGTDSGNTIYF. DNA of the CDR3: TGCAGTGCTAGAGGCACTGACTCTGGAAACACCATATATTTT.

Many counts were recorded for this clonotype. The genes are TRBV6-1 and TRBJ2-5, with 8 bases lining up with TRBD1. V trimming: 6 bases; J trimming: 1 base; junction bases outside the gene matches: 10. The CDR3 spans 16 residues. Germline values: CDR1 MNHNS, CDR2 SASEGT. The CDR3 loop reads CASSPGQAIPQETQYF. The CDR3 DNA reads as TGTGCCAGCAGCCCGGGACAGGCGATTCCCCAAGAGACCCAGTACTTC.